What follows is one TCR beta chain and its context. Its antigen is still unknown. These data belong to a study of blood T cells in healthy people across ages. In the study overall: About one barcoded beta molecule per two T cells was the capture yield of template switching. Whole-study results and caveats: Changes in expanded clonotypes were possibly confounded, as the CMV status of donors was unknown.

The authors ran a second PCR of 7 to 11 cycles using a sample-barcoded 5' primer and a J-beta primer mix. MiXCR, applied by TCRdb to the 5' RACE reads, yields one record per CDR3 protein. The table has about 640,000 distinct CDR3 sequences, under 65% seen once; the top ten hold over 35%. Germline lookup yields CDR1 SGHVS and CDR2 FNYEAQ. This CDR3 region has 16 residues. J gave up 5 bases and V 2 bases, and 10 bases lay outside the gene matches. Total RNA extraction produced at least 5 micrograms (per sample) for the study. The source of this sequence is a man in his 60s in good health. Source material: blood. J is TRBJ2-5 and V is TRBV7-6, with 8 positions matching TRBD2. The CDR3 sequence is CASSLYRGGSSETQYF. The DNA of the CDR3 is TGTGCCAGCAGCTTATACCGCGGGGGGTCCTCTGAGACCCAGTACTTC.